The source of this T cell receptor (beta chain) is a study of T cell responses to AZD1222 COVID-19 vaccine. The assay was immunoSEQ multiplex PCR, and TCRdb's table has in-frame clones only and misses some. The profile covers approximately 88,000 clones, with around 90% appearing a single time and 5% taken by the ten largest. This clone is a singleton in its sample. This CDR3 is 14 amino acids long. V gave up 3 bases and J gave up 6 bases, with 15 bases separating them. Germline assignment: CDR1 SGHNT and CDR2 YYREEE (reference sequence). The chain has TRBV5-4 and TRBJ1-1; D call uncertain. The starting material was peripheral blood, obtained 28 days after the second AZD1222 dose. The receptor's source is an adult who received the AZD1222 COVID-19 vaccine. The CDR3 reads CASSSNGELSEAFF. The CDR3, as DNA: TGTGCCAGCAGCTCTAACGGGGAGCTATCTGAAGCTTTCTTT.